This TCR beta chain stems from a study of T cells in women clearing cervical HPV infection. Clones were sequenced by immunoSEQ multiplex PCR, and TCRdb holds only the in-frame ones, with some missing. This sample's clone table lists approximately 44,000 clones. In regard to this clone: The read gets to within 3 residues of the CDR3 end, and the germline J gene fills in the rest.

CDR3 size: 15 residues. J lost 5 bases, V lost 2 bases, and 4 bases had no gene match. CDR1 and CDR2 from the germline V gene are SGHNT and YENEEA. The V and J genes are TRBV11-3 and TRBJ2-5; 11 nucleotides line up with TRBD2. Sequencing was performed on blood buffy coat. The receptor was derived from a woman aged 18 to 75 with a cervical HPV16 infection that either progressed to CIN3+ or cleared (not recorded which). CDR3 region: CASSLLAGGGETQYF. The part of the CDR3 DNA that was read is TGTGCCAGCAGCTTACTAGCGGGAGGCGGCGAGACC.